Detailed here is one T cell receptor (beta chain). Trimming cost V 4 bases and J 5 bases; bases outside gene matches: 11. The CDR3 spans 15 residues. CDR1 SGHNT and CDR2 YYREEE come from the germline V gene (reference sequence). Original analysis: Nucleated cell number was recorded as an estimate derived from reference gene primer amplification. Data came from immunoSEQ multiplex PCR; TCRdb stores just in-frame clones and leaves some out. The V and J calls and the clone size are those of that table, but D and trimming were determined from the DNA. The sample yields about 87,000 clones, about 80% seen once. This specimen belongs to a study of blood T cell repertoires in COVID-19. Overall study: Whether acute or convalescent, the COVID-19 samples came from the United States, Italy and Spain. T cells, B-cell-depleted T cells, or PBMCs provided the cDNA or gDNA that served as material.

This receptor was identified in a woman between 70 and 85 years old with acute or convalescent COVID-19. The genes are TRBV5-4 and TRBJ1-1; 7 bases line up with TRBD1. The sample comprised peripheral blood. The DNA for the CDR3 is TGTGCCAGCAGCCAAGGGGGCACGAGTGCTACTGAAGCTTTCTTT. This sequence encodes CASSQGGTSATEAFF.